This is a list of T cell receptor beta chains from one sample in a study of molecular identifiers for immune sequencing clone quantification. TCRdb reprocessed the PCR reads with MiXCR, giving one entry per CDR3 protein. The sample comprises under 600,000 distinct CDR3 sequences, around 25% of which are singletons, and under 0.8% rests with the top ten. The sample was naive CD8+ T cells from blood, with Jurkat cell RNA spiked in. These receptors were taken from a human donor in good health. Some libraries in this study had Jurkat cell RNA spiked in. Both conserved end residues are part of each CDR3.

TRBV7-9,TRBJ1-1,CASSLAIKGEAFF
TRBV19,TRBJ2-5,CASGEGQGVQETQYF
TRBV5-4,TRBJ2-7,CASSIIPPGQEAYEQYF
TRBV7-7,TRBJ2-3,CASSPSRTDTQYF
TRBV27,TRBJ2-7,CASRPVAHQPYEQYF
TRBV28,TRBJ2-5,CASSLWERGQGAETQYF
TRBV29-1,TRBJ2-7,CSVEGTSASSYEQYF
TRBV4-3,TRBJ2-6,CASSQGGRSGGSGANVLTF
TRBV7-9,TRBJ2-7,CAYEGQYF
TRBV6-2/TRBV6-3,TRBJ2-7,CASSYTTESFSYEQYF
TRBV7-9,TRBJ2-3,CASSLITSGSLDTQYF
TRBV12-3/TRBV12-4,TRBJ2-3,CASSLGTGYTDTQYF
TRBV6-2/TRBV6-3,TRBJ2-7,CASRDVDEQYF
TRBV27,TRBJ1-2,CASSLSIQGALHYGYTF
TRBV28,TRBJ2-5,CASSFPQQETQYF
TRBV27,TRBJ2-4,CASSYSGKNIQYF
TRBV6-6,TRBJ2-2,CASSKIIPQGNTGELFF
TRBV9,TRBJ2-5,CASSHVEQTGQETQYF
TRBV20-1,TRBJ2-3,CSARGLAGGPDTQYF
TRBV29-1,TRBJ2-7,CGVERQASEQYF
TRBV5-1,TRBJ2-6,CASSLASLAGQANVLTF
TRBV10-1,TRBJ2-1,CASSDSRTGSSGEQFF
TRBV12-3/TRBV12-4,TRBJ2-7,CASSLTGGLEEQYF
TRBV27,TRBJ1-2,CASSLLTGVDRYGYTF
TRBV27,TRBJ2-7,CASSSKRDREYEQYF
TRBV7-9,TRBJ2-3,CASSFRTSATDTQYF
TRBV9,TRBJ2-7,CASSVSRDREAYEQYF
TRBV7-6,TRBJ2-2,CASSYLPNTGELFF
TRBV7-9,TRBJ2-3,CASNPPVGAGPDTQYF
TRBV5-1,TRBJ1-4,CASSFTEYNEKLFF
TRBV19,TRBJ2-2,CASSMAENTGELFF